Included here is one T cell receptor (beta chain) sequence, with context. Its antigen is not yet known. Base qualities are not provided; no much larger clone lies one nucleotide away. Here V drops 3 bases and J drops 0 bases, and the junction holds 8 bases not matched to any gene. The CDR3 measures 17 amino acids from cysteine to phenylalanine. Only CDR3 DNA is held: 51 bases, read in frame from base 1. Per the germline V gene, LGHNT is the CDR1 and FRNRAP is the CDR2. This entry is derived from a study of a mutant IDH1 vaccine in newly diagnosed glioma (TCRdb year 2021). Describing the broader study: Patients received eight vaccinations in weeks 1, 3, 5, 7, 11, 15, 19 and 23, corresponding to visits V03 through V10. For exploratory analyses, longitudinal TCRB deep sequencing was carried out in approximately 25 treated patients wherever samples were available. Vaccination began 4-6 weeks after radiotherapy alone, or alongside temozolomide cycles in the chemotherapy-containing groups. The roughly 34 treated patients were approximately 60% male and 37.5% female, with a mean age of approximately 40 years. Prior to enrollment, patients had been given standard therapy consisting of radiotherapy alone, temozolomide alone, or radiochemotherapy with temozolomide, with the combination given to most patients. Six visits were used for peripheral blood collection: V03 (baseline), V05, V07, V10, V12 and V13. Study-wide conclusions, independent of this receptor: Vaccine-induced immune responses across multiple MHC alleles were detected in 80% to 95% of patients. No apparent relationship was observed between pseudoprogression and alterations in the top peripheral T cell clonotypes detected by TCRB sequencing. Availability determined which PBMC samples were chosen for TCRB deep sequencing. According to the authors, sample limitations meant that analyses of patient blood samples could not be reproduced.

Receptor libraries were prepared by the immunoSEQ multiplex PCR assay. Following the manufacturer's protocol, the hsTCRB Kit was used to amplify rearranged TCR beta chain sequences. An Illumina MiSeq was used to sequence the TCRB libraries. The authors' analysis ran thus. The kit vendor's proprietary platform handled demultiplexing, trimming and gene mapping. The clones in this table, taken by TCRdb from immuneACCESS, are in-frame only. Not every clone is retained; where verified, under half of the shortfall comes from an unresolved V gene, and the cause of the rest is unknown. V and J calls and clone size are those listed in that table; D and trimming were worked out from the DNA. The table for this sample lists around 30,000 clones; approximately 80% of them were counted only once. Approximately 8% of the sample belongs to the ten largest clones. The sample's time point label, decoded: week 23, last vaccination. Every vaccine dose consisted of 300 ug of a 20-mer mutant IDH1 peptide in Montanide, administered subcutaneously together with topical imiquimod. Newly diagnosed WHO grade 3 or 4 IDH1-mutant astrocytomas showing loss of nuclear ATRX were present in the donors. The samples were drawn from NOA16, a multicentre, single-arm, open-label phase I trial in Germany that tested a mutant IDH1 peptide vaccine in humans for the first time. Genomic DNA for TCRB sequencing was isolated from EDTA blood with the DNeasy Blood and Tissue Kit.

The sequence was collected from a woman between 18 and 30 years old with glioma. Sequencing used PBMCs, obtained from a glioma patient whose treatment included an IDH1 peptide vaccine. The rearranged segments are TRBV12-5 and TRBJ2-1, with 7 middle bases fitting TRBD2. This receptor has the CDR3 CASGFSTSRSSYNEQFF. DNA sequence: TGTGCTAGTGGTTTTTCGACTAGCAGGAGCTCCTACAATGAGCAGTTCTTC.